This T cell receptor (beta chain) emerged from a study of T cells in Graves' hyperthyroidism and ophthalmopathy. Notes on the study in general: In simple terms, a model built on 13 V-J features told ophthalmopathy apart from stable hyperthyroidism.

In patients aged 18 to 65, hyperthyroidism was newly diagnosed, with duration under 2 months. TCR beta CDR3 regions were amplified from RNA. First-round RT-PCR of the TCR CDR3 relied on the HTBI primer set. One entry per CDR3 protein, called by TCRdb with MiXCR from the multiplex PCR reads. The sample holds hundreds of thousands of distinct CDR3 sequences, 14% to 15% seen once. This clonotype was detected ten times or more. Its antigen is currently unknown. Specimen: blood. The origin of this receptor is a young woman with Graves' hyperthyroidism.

CDR3 nucleotide sequence: TGCGCCAGCAGCCTGGCCGGGACACAAGCTTTCTTT. It is translated as CASSLAGTQAFF. This sequence joins TRBV5-1 and TRBJ1-1; D is possibly TRBD1 (6 bases). Trimming stripped 4 bases from V and 9 bases from J, with 13 bases between. The CDR3 has 12 residues. The germline V gene encodes CDR1 SGHRS and CDR2 YFSETQ.